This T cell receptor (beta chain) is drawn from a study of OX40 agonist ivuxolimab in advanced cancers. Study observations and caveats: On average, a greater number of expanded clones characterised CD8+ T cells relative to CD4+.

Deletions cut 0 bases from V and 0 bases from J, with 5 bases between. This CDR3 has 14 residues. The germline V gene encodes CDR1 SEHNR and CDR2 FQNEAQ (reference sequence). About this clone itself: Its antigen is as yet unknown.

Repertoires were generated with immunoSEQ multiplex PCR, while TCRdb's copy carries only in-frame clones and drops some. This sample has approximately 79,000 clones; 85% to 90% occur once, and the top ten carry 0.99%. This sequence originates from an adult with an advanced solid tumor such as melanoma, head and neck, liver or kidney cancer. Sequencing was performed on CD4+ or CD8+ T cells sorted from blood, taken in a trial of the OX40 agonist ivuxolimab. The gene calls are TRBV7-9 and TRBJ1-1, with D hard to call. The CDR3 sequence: CASSLAELNTEAFF. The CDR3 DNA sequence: TGTGCCAGCAGCTTAGCCGAGTTGAACACTGAAGCTTTCTTT.